This T cell receptor beta chain was documented in a study of blood T cells in healthy people across ages (dated by TCRdb to between 2014 and 2017). A note on the overall study: Template switching captured roughly one uniquely barcoded TCR beta cDNA molecule per two T cells in model experiments. Age-related changes in TCR beta repertoire diversity were measured in the study by deep sequencing normalized with unique cDNA molecular identifiers. The donors were split into four age groups: young (average approximately 16 years), middle-aged (around 37), aged (more than 60) and long-lived (approximately 80). To avoid experimental bias, donors of different ages were spread randomly across the sequencing lanes. Two additional independent replicas of 1 million unique cDNA reads from the same blood draw were analyzed for two donors (one aged 18 to 30 and one aged 80 or older).

This clonotype was counted only a few times. Its binding antigen is unknown. Base qualities are missing; no much larger clone stands one base away. The paper as a whole reports these results and caveats: Donor CMV infection status was unknown, potentially confounding age-related changes in expanded clonotypes. Observed TCR beta diversity per million T cells fell roughly linearly with age, and a significant reduction was already apparent by age roughly 40. Estimates of total diversity based on one million sequenced T cells were considered lower bounds and underestimates. The long-lived group showed more naive CD4+ T cells, fewer expanded clones and increased TCR diversity than the aged group, suggesting age selection. Observed TCR beta diversity correlated strongly with the percentage of naive T cells measured by flow cytometry. Since profiling was done on bulk unsorted PBMCs, naive and antigen-experienced compartments could not be conclusively compared.

Systemically healthy Caucasian individuals from Russia, about 38 in total and aged roughly 6 to 100 years, were included as donors. Each donor gave ten milliliters of peripheral blood, collected into EDTA-treated Vacutainer tubes. Ficoll-Paque density-gradient centrifugation was used to isolate PBMCs, with at least 7 million obtained per sample. Trizol reagent was used to extract total RNA from PBMCs, with at least 5 micrograms per sample. The percentages of naive CD45RAhigh/CD27high T cells were determined by flow cytometry on a PBMC aliquot from every donor. Libraries were constructed by 5' RACE. TCRdb shows the sequencer as Illumina HiSeq 2500. A second PCR of roughly 7 to 11 cycles was performed with a sample-barcoded 5' primer and a J-beta primer mix. A unique molecular identifier was introduced onto each TCR beta cDNA molecule by a template-switch 5' adaptor carrying 12 random nucleotides. At least 3 million CDR3-containing paired-end reads were obtained from each sample. The Mint cDNA synthesis kit, primed by a TRBC-specific oligonucleotide, was used to synthesize first-strand cDNA from all RNA. After uracil-DNA glycosylase treatment, a first 18-cycle PCR used universal primers M1SS and BC2_uni_R on all cDNA. In the source study's methods: For normalization, 1 million high-quality reads were randomly selected from each sample, with every read carrying a distinct molecular identifier. Reads with shared molecular identifiers were discarded instead of being binned into consensus sequences. CDR3 identification, clonotype clustering and error correction used MiTCR with a Q25 quality threshold and the strictest error-elimination algorithm. A nonparametric unseen species model with Euler transformation was used to estimate a lower bound on total TCR beta diversity. TCRdb cleaned the public reads at Q25 with fastp, built clones with MiXCR and kept in-frame beta chains. Entries are consolidated by CDR3 protein sequence, retaining the most common genes and DNA. TCRdb assigned the V and J calls; the authors' analysis was not used. The sample table holds fewer than 1.5 million distinct CDR3 sequences, of which approximately 40% were seen once. The leading ten clones occupy roughly 8.2% of the sample.

V is pared back by 3 bases and J by 5 bases, with 5 bases lying between the germline termini. CDR1 LGHDT and CDR2 YNNKEL are derived from the germline V gene (reference sequence). There are 11 amino acids in the CDR3, from cysteine to phenylalanine inclusive. Only the CDR3 portion is preserved as DNA: 33 bases, with reading frame beginning at the first base. The receptor was isolated from a woman between 18 and 29 years old in good health. The sample consisted of blood. The sequence joins TRBV3-1 to TRBJ2-7, with no D gene named confidently. The nucleotides are TGTGCCAGCAGCCACAGTGACGAGCAGTACTTC. The resulting protein is CASSHSDEQYF.